The clone carrying this T cell receptor beta chain was counted between two and nine times. Its antigen is not known. The data stem from a study of beta chain features in type 1 diabetes. Study results and limitations: Shortening that was moderate but significant affected the TCRB CDR3s of Type 1 diabetes patients in all four CD4+ subsets. At VDJ recombination sites, type 1 diabetes patients had fewer insertions and more deleted nucleotides.

This CDR3 contains 14 residues. Germline V gene lookup returns CDR1 MNHEY and CDR2 SMNVEV (reference sequence). Trimming cost V 3 bases and J 5 bases, with 13 bases left between them. Expressed TCRB transcripts were sequenced, since all the RNA that had been isolated was reverse transcribed. Here immunoSEQ multiplex PCR was the method, and the copy in TCRdb shows in-frame clones only, minus some. Of 640,000 or so clones in the sample, over 12% are singletons; the top ten hold approximately 0.042%. The J gene is TRBJ2-5, the V gene TRBV27; D tentatively fits TRBD1 or TRBD2 (5 bases each). The sequenced sample consisted of naive CD4+ T cells from blood. This clonotype originated in a man between 18 and 29 years old with type 1 diabetes. The CDR3 sequence is CASSFTGTWETQYF. In nucleotides, the CDR3 is TGTGCCAGCAGTTTCACCGGGACCTGGGAGACCCAGTACTTC.